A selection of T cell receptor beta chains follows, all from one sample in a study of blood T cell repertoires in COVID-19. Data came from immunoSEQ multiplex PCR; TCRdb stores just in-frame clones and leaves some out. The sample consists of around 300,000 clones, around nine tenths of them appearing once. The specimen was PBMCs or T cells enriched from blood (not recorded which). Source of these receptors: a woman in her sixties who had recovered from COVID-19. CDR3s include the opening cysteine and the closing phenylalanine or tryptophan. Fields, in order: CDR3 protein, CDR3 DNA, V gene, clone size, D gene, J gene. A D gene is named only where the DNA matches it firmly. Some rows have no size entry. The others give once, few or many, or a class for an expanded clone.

CDR3aa: CASSYRGANQPQHF; CDR3nt: TGTGCCAGCAGCTACAGGGGAGCCAATCAGCCCCAGCATTTT; v_gene: TRBV27; abundance: -; d_gene: TRBD1; j_gene: TRBJ1-5
CDR3aa: CASSRGITDTQYF; CDR3nt: TGCGCCAGCAGCCGAGGGATTACAGATACGCAGTATTTT; v_gene: TRBV4-1; abundance: once; d_gene: -; j_gene: TRBJ2-3
CDR3aa: CASSRDSLNYGYTF; CDR3nt: TGTGCCAGCAGCCGGGACAGCCTTAACTATGGCTACACCTTC; v_gene: TRBV3-1/TRBV3-2; abundance: -; d_gene: TRBD1; j_gene: TRBJ1-2
CDR3aa: CASSPPRENYGYTF; CDR3nt: TGTGCCAGCAGTCCCCCAAGAGAGAACTATGGCTACACCTTC; v_gene: TRBV28; abundance: -; d_gene: -; j_gene: TRBJ1-2
CDR3aa: CASSPRTGGRYEQYF; CDR3nt: TGTGCCAGTAGTCCGAGGACAGGGGGACGCTACGAGCAGTACTTC; v_gene: TRBV19; abundance: -; d_gene: TRBD1; j_gene: TRBJ2-7
CDR3aa: CAWSPLPHAGSNQPQHF; CDR3nt: TGTGCCTGGAGTCCGTTGCCTCACGCCGGTAGCAATCAGCCCCAGCATTTT; v_gene: TRBV30; abundance: -; d_gene: -; j_gene: TRBJ1-5
CDR3aa: CASSQGGLGQPQHF; CDR3nt: TGTGCCAGCAGCCAGGGGGGTTTGGGTCAGCCCCAGCATTTT; v_gene: TRBV14; abundance: -; d_gene: -; j_gene: TRBJ1-5
CDR3aa: CASSRGGVYGYTF; CDR3nt: TGTGCCAGCAGCAGAGGGGGGGTCTACGGCTACACCTTC; v_gene: TRBV7-3; abundance: once; d_gene: -; j_gene: TRBJ1-2
CDR3aa: CASTRARETDTQYF; CDR3nt: TGTGCCAGCACCCGGGCACGGGAAACAGATACGCAGTATTTT; v_gene: TRBV2; abundance: few; d_gene: -; j_gene: TRBJ2-3
CDR3aa: CASGRDRDTQYF; CDR3nt: TGTGCCAGCGGTAGAGACAGAGATACGCAGTATTTT; v_gene: TRBV4-2; abundance: few; d_gene: -; j_gene: TRBJ2-3
CDR3aa: CASSLSWNTEAFF; CDR3nt: TGTGCCAGCAGCTTGTCGTGGAACACTGAAGCTTTCTTT; v_gene: TRBV7-8; abundance: once; d_gene: -; j_gene: TRBJ1-1
CDR3aa: CASSPATSGSAEQFF; CDR3nt: TGCGCCAGCAGCCCGGCGACTAGCGGGAGCGCAGAGCAGTTCTTC; v_gene: TRBV5-1; abundance: -; d_gene: TRBD2; j_gene: TRBJ2-1
CDR3aa: CASSHRSRSDTQYF; CDR3nt: TGTGCCAGCAGCCACCGTTCCAGGTCAGATACGCAGTATTTT; v_gene: TRBV3-1/TRBV3-2; abundance: -; d_gene: -; j_gene: TRBJ2-3
CDR3aa: CASSLSGGEQYF; CDR3nt: TGTGCCAGCAGTTTATCTGGGGGGGAGCAGTACTTC; v_gene: TRBV27; abundance: -; d_gene: -; j_gene: TRBJ2-7
CDR3aa: CASSRTGVYETQYF; CDR3nt: TGTGCCAGCAGTCGGACAGGGGTCTACGAGACCCAGTACTTC; v_gene: TRBV14; abundance: -; d_gene: TRBD1; j_gene: TRBJ2-5
CDR3aa: CASSFFIGGRGEKLFF; CDR3nt: TGTGCCAGCAGTTTCTTCATAGGGGGTCGAGGGGAAAAACTGTTTTTT; v_gene: TRBV28; abundance: -; d_gene: -; j_gene: TRBJ1-4
CDR3aa: CASSPQETQYF; CDR3nt: TGTGCCAGCAGTCCACAAGAGACCCAGTACTTC; v_gene: TRBV6-2/TRBV6-3; abundance: -; d_gene: -; j_gene: TRBJ2-5
CDR3aa: CASSVEGTGSSPLHF; CDR3nt: TGTGCCAGCAGCGTAGAGGGGACAGGGAGTTCACCCCTCCACTTT; v_gene: TRBV9; abundance: -; d_gene: TRBD1; j_gene: TRBJ1-6
CDR3aa: CASSPEGTFYGPQHF; CDR3nt: TGTGCCAGCAGCCCCGAAGGGACTTTTTATGGGCCCCAGCATTTT; v_gene: TRBV7-2; abundance: -; d_gene: -; j_gene: TRBJ1-5
CDR3aa: CATRKDRVEAFF; CDR3nt: TGTGCCACCAGGAAAGACAGGGTTGAAGCTTTCTTT; v_gene: TRBV15; abundance: -; d_gene: TRBD1; j_gene: TRBJ1-1
CDR3aa: CASSDDRRSNQPQHF; CDR3nt: TGTGCCAGCAGTGATGACCGGAGGTCCAATCAGCCCCAGCATTTT; v_gene: TRBV6-1; abundance: -; d_gene: -; j_gene: TRBJ1-5
CDR3aa: CASSQRLDTEAFF; CDR3nt: TGTGCCAGCAGCCAACGGTTGGACACTGAAGCTTTCTTT; v_gene: TRBV3-1/TRBV3-2; abundance: -; d_gene: -; j_gene: TRBJ1-1